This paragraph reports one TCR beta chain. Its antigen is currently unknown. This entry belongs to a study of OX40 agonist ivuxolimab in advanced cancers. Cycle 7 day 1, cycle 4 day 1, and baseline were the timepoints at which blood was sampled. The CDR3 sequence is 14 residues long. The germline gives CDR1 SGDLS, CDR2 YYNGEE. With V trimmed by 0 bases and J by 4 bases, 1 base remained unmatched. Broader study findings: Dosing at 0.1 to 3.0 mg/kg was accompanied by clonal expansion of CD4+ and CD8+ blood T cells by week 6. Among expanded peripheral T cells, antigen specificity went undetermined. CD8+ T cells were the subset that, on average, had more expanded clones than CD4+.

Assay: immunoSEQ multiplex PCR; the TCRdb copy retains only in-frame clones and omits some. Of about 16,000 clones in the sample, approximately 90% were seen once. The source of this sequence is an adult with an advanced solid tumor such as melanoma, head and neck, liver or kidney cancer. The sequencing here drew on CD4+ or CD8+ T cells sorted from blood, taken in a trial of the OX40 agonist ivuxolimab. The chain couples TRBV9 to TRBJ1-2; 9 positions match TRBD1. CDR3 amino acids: CASSVGTGAYGYTF. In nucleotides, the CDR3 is TGTGCCAGCAGCGTAGGGACAGGGGCCTATGGCTACACCTTC.